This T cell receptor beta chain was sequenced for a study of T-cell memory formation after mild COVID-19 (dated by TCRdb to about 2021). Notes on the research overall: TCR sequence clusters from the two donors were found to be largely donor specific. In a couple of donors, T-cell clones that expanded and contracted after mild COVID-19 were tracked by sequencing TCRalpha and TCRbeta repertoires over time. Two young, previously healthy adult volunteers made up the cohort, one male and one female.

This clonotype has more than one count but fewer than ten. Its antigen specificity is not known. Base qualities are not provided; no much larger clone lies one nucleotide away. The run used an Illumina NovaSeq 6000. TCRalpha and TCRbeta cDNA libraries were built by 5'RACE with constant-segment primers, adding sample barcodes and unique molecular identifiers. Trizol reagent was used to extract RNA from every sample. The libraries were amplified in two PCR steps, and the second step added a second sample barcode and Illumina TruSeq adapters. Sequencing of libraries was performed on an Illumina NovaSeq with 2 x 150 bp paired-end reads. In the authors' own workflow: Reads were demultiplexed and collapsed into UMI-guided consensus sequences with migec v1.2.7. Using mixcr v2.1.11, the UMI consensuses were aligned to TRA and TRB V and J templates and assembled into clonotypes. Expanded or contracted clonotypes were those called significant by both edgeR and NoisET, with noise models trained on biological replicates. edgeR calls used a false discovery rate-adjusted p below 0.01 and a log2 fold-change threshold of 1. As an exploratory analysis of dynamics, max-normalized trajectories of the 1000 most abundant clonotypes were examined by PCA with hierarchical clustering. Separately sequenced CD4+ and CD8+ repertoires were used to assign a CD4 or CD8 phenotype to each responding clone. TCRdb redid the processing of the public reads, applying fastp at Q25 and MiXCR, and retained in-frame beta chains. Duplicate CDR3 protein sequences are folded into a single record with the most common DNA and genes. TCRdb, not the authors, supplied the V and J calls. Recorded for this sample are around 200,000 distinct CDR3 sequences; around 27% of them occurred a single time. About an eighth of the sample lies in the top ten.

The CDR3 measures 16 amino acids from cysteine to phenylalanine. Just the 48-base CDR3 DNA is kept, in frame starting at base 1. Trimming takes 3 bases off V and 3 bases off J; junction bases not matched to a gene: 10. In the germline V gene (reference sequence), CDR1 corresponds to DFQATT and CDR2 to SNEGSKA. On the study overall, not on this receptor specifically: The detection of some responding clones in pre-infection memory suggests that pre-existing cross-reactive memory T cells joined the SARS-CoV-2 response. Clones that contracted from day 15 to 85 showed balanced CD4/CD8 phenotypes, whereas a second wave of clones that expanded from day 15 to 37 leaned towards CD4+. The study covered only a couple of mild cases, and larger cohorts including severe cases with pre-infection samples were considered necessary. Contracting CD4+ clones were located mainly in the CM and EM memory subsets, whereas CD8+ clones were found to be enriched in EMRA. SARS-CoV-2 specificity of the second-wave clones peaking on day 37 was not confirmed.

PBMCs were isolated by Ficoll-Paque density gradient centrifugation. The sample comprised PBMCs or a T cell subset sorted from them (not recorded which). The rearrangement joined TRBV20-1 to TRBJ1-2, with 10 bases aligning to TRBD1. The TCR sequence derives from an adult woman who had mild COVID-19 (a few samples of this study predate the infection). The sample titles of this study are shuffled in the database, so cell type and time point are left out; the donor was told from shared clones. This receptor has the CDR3 CSASPGTGEADYGYTF. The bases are TGCAGTGCTAGCCCCGGGACAGGGGAAGCGGACTATGGCTACACCTTC.